Shown below are 19 T cell receptor beta chains from a single sample sequenced in a study of cytomegalovirus exposure and HLA in healthy donors. Vbeta (60) and Jbeta (13) primers were used in the PCR. Some clones are missing from TCRdb's copy, which holds only in-frame ones; the method was immunoSEQ multiplex PCR. This table lists 41,000 or so clones. Sequencing was performed on PBMCs. The receptors were sampled from a man aged 25 to 45 in good health and CMV-seronegative.

This chain connects TRBV7-8 to TRBJ2-1, with D perhaps TRBD2 (5 bases). Trimming removed 1 base at V and 6 bases at J, with 13 bases between. The germline V gene encodes CDR1 SGHVS and CDR2 FQNEAQ. This CDR3 contains 15 residues. The CDR3 sequence is CASSLGLAYGNEQFF. CDR3 sequence (DNA): TGTGCCAGCAGCTTAGGGCTAGCTTACGGCAATGAGCAGTTCTTC.

This chain connects TRBV27 to TRBJ1-5; D gene uncertain. The length of the CDR3 is 13 residues. In germline, CDR1 is MNHEY, CDR2 SMNVEV (reference sequence). The V end lost 5 bases, the J end lost 3 bases, and 8 bases lay between the germline ends. CDR3 coding DNA: TGTGCCAGCAGTCTAAACCTCAATCAGCCCCAGCATTTT. Residues: CASSLNLNQPQHF.

This chain joins TRBV7-2 and TRBJ2-7, with D hard to call. The V gene lost 1 base and the J gene lost 0 bases, with 7 bases spanning the gap. The germline CDR1 and CDR2 sequences are SGHTA and FQGNSA. This CDR3 has 14 amino acids. The CDR3 sequence is CASSLDWSSYEQYF. The CDR3 DNA is TGTGCCAGCAGCTTAGATTGGAGCTCCTACGAGCAGTACTTC. Variable domain in full (rest from reference TRBV7-2 and TRBJ2-7): GAGVSQSPSNKVTEKGKDVELRCDPISGHTALYWYRQSLGQGLEFLIYFQGNSAPDKSGLPSDRFSAERTGGSVSTLTIQRTQQEDSAVYLCASSLDWSSYEQYFGPGTRLTVT.

The chain joins TRBV4-3 to TRBJ1-2, with unresolved D. CDR3 length equals 15 residues. V was trimmed by 0 bases and J by 2 bases, leaving 10 bases between them. Germline V gene data show CDR1 as LGHNA and CDR2 as YSLEER. In DNA form, the CDR3 reads TGCGCCAGCAGCCAAGATGCGGGCGGCAACTATGGCTACACCTTC. This codes for CASSQDAGGNYGYTF.

The chain carries TRBV4-2 and TRBJ1-2; D is undetermined. CDR1 is LGHNA, CDR2 YNFKEQ, per germline. The CDR3 length is 14 residues. V was cut by 0 bases and J by 1 base, with 6 bases left in between. CDR3 sequence reads: CASSQEADNYGYTF. The CDR3 DNA is TGTGCCAGCAGCCAAGAGGCGGATAACTATGGCTACACCTTC.

The chain carries TRBV5-4 and TRBJ1-1; D gene ambiguous. From germline, CDR1 is SGHNT and CDR2 YYREEE (reference sequence). V shed 0 bases and J shed 0 bases, with 6 bases lying between them. The CDR3 has 14 residues. CDR3 DNA: TGTGCCAGCAGCTTGGGCCTAATGAACACTGAAGCTTTCTTT. Protein product: CASSLGLMNTEAFF.

This rearrangement joins TRBV18 to TRBJ2-4, with TRBD2 identical over 16 bases. The CDR3 is made up of 19 amino acids. Trimming at V came to 0 bases and at J to 2 bases, leaving 4 bases not matched to a gene. Germline assignment: CDR1 KGHSH and CDR2 LQKENI. The CDR3 DNA reads TGTGCCAGCTCACCACCGGGACTAGCGGGGGGGCTCACCAAAAACATTCAGTACTTC. Encoded protein: CASSPPGLAGGLTKNIQYF.

The chain recombines TRBV18 with TRBJ2-7; D is undetermined. In germline, CDR1 is KGHSH, CDR2 LQKENI. This CDR3 contains 15 residues. The germline V and J ends were trimmed by 6 bases and 0 bases, with 15 bases remaining between them. In nucleotides, the CDR3 is TGTGCCAGCTCGCCTAGTAAAGAAAGCTCCTACGAGCAGTACTTC. This translates into CASSPSKESSYEQYF.

The chain couples TRBV5-6 to TRBJ2-2; 10 bases map to TRBD2. This CDR3 has 16 amino acids. V dropped 1 base and J dropped 3; count of bases not matched to a gene: 3. Germline assignment: CDR1 SGHDT and CDR2 YYEEEE. DNA of the CDR3: TGTGCCAGCAGCTTGAGCGGGAGGGCCGACACCGGGGAGCTGTTTTTT. As protein: CASSLSGRADTGELFF.

The rearrangement links TRBV7-2 to TRBJ1-2; unclear D gene. Germline CDR1 SGHTA, CDR2 FQGNSA. V was clipped by 5 bases and J by 8 bases, with 15 bases between them. The CDR3 is made up of 13 amino acids. The CDR3 region is CASSLHRGSGYTF. The CDR3 nucleotides read TGTGCCAGCAGCCTCCACCGGGGATCCGGCTACACCTTC.

Note on this clone: At one end, the junction sequence differs from germline, possibly due to a read error. The V gene is TRBV30, the J gene TRBJ2-5; the match to TRBD2 covers 10 bases. The CDR3 has 17 residues. Germline V gives CDR1 GTSNPN, CDR2 SVGIG (reference sequence). Here the CDR3 reads CAWSVLRTSGVPENQYF. CDR3 DNA sequence: TGTGCCTGGAGTGTACTCCGGACTAGCGGAGTCCCAGAGAACCAGTACTTC.

CDR3 in amino acids: CASSPTGASNTGELFF. The CDR3 DNA sequence: TGTGCCAGCAGCCCGACAGGGGCCTCGAACACCGGGGAGCTGTTTTTT. The rearrangement uses TRBV7-3 and TRBJ2-2; 8 bases align to TRBD1. With V trimmed by 5 bases and J by 0 bases, 5 bases remained unmatched. The germline V gene encodes CDR1 SGHTA and CDR2 FQGTGA. The CDR3 runs to 16 residues.

The chain is built from TRBV9 and TRBJ1-2; 7 positions agree with TRBD1. Germline values: CDR1 SGDLS, CDR2 YYNGEE. The CDR3 totals 12 residues. The junction had 4 bases not matched to a gene; V was cut back by 7 bases and J by 4 bases. The CDR3 here is CASRGTVYGYTF. The DNA for the CDR3 is TGTGCCAGCCGAGGGACAGTCTATGGCTACACCTTC.

The gene calls are TRBV14 and TRBJ1-2; 8 bases map to TRBD1. The CDR3 spans 14 residues. The V gene end was trimmed by 4 bases and the J gene end by 5 bases; junction bases not matched to a gene: 6. Germline CDR1 reads SGHDN; CDR2 reads FVKESK. This chain's CDR3 is CASSPGTGTYGYTF. As DNA, the CDR3 is TGTGCCAGCAGCCCGGGGACAGGAACGTATGGCTACACCTTC. Together with reference TRBV14 and TRBJ1-2, the CDR3 gives the full variable domain: EAGVTQFPSHSVIEKGQTVTLRCDPISGHDNLYWYRRVMGKEIKFLLHFVKESKQDESGMPNNRFLAERTGGTYSTLKVQPAELEDSGVYFCASSPGTGTYGYTFGSGTRLTVV.

The genes are TRBV2 and TRBJ1-2; D gene uncertain. Trimming took off 5 bases at V and 4 bases at J, with 14 bases between the two ends. CDR1 and CDR2 from the germline V gene are SNHLY and FYNNEI. The CDR3 runs 14 residues. In DNA form, the CDR3 reads TGTGCCAGCAGTTCCTCGGGTGTTGGCTATGGCTACACCTTC. Protein product: CASSSSGVGYGYTF.

This chain joins TRBV29-1 and TRBJ1-1; tentative D call: TRBD1 (5 bases). CDR1 and CDR2 from the germline V gene are SQVTM and ANQGSEA. The CDR3 is made up of 13 amino acids. V lost 4 bases and J lost 6, with 15 bases in between. In nucleotides, the CDR3 is TGCAGCGTTGTCGTCAGGGCTAGCGCTGAAGCTTTCTTT. Residues: CSVVVRASAEAFF.

This rearrangement joins TRBV29-1 to TRBJ1-5; D not certain. The CDR3 has 13 residues. Trimming pared 2 bases from V and 3 bases from J, leaving 8 bases between. Germline V lookup: CDR1 SQVTM, CDR2 ANQGSEA. The CDR3 DNA reads TGCAGCGTTGAATTGGAGCTCAATCAGCCCCAGCATTTT. This encodes CSVELELNQPQHF.

V and J are TRBV7-9 and TRBJ2-1; D may be TRBD1 (5 bases). The CDR3 is 14 residues long. V shed 7 bases and J shed 10 bases, with 20 bases lying between them. Germline CDR1 reads SEHNR; CDR2 reads FQNEAQ (reference sequence). The CDR3 DNA follows: TGTGCCAGCATATCACAGGTGTTGGGCAGCGAGCAGTTCTTC. Protein: CASISQVLGSEQFF.

This chain uses TRBV27 with TRBJ2-7; 11 nucleotides agree with TRBD1. Germline V lookup: CDR1 MNHEY, CDR2 SMNVEV (reference sequence). The CDR3 has 16 residues. V was clipped by 1 base and J by 7 bases; unmatched bases: 9. CDR3 DNA: TGTGCCAGCAGTTTATTTGGACAGGGGGCGATGGGAGAGCAGTACTTC. It yields the protein CASSLFGQGAMGEQYF.